Listed below are T cell receptor beta chains from one sample, sequenced in a study of response to subunit inactivated influenza vaccine. TCRdb independently ran MiXCR on the RT-PCR reads; one entry per CDR3 protein. The sample yields around 480,000 distinct CDR3 sequences, about 10% seen once. The starting material was PBMCs from blood, obtained 45 days after vaccination. The receptors shown here come from a man aged 45 to 65 who received an inactivated influenza vaccine. Both conserved end residues are part of each CDR3. Fields, in order: V gene, D gene, clone size, J gene, CDR3 length, CDR3 DNA, CDR3 protein. D genes are given only for firm matches. Rows give clone size only sometimes, using once, few, many, or a class for an expanded clone.

>TRBV29-1|-|many|TRBJ2-2|14
TGCAGCGTTGGATCGGGACTCCAGCGCGGGGAGCTGTTTTTT
CSVGSGLQRGELFF
>TRBV10-3|-|few|TRBJ1-1|11
TGTGCCATCAGTGCGGGCCAGCAAGCTTTCTTT
CAISAGQQAFF
>TRBV12-3/TRBV12-4|-|few|TRBJ1-5|16
TGTGCCAGCAGTTTAGGACGGGGGTTTAGCAATCAGCCCCAGCATTTT
CASSLGRGFSNQPQHF
>TRBV6-1|TRBD2|many|TRBJ2-7|17
TGTGCCAGCAGGCAACTAGCGGGAGGGCCCGGTTCCTACGAGCAGTACTTC
CASRQLAGGPGSYEQYF
>TRBV12-3/TRBV12-4|-|many|TRBJ1-1|13
TGTGCCAGCAGTTTACTCATGAACACTGAAGCTTTCTTT
CASSLLMNTEAFF
>TRBV9|-|many|TRBJ1-5|15
TGTGCCAGCAGCCCAGGGGTGGCAGGGGACCAGCCCCAGCATTTT
CASSPGVAGDQPQHF
>TRBV29-1|-|-|TRBJ2-3|12
TGCAGCGTCGGCCTTTTTACCTTTACGCAGTATTTT
CSVGLFTFTQYF
>TRBV6-2/TRBV6-3|-|few|TRBJ2-2|15
TGTGCCACGGGACCTCCCGGGCCCAGACCCGGGGAGCTGTTTTTT
CATGPPGPRPGELFF
>TRBV6-1|TRBD1|many|TRBJ2-5|13
TGTGCCAGCAGTCGACAGGGAGTAGGGACCCAGTACTTC
CASSRQGVGTQYF
>TRBV28|-|many|TRBJ2-7|13
TGTGCCAGCAGTTTACCGGAGAACAGCCGGTTATACTTC
CASSLPENSRLYF
>TRBV4-3|-|-|TRBJ1-6|16
TGCGCCAGCAGCATCTCTTGGGACCAAAAGAATTCACCCCTCCACTTT
CASSISWDQKNSPLHF
>TRBV6-1|-|many|TRBJ1-6|14
TGTGCCACCCGAAGGGTCGCCTATAATTCACCCCTCCACTTT
CATRRVAYNSPLHF
>TRBV20-1|-|few|TRBJ2-1|14
TGCAGTGCTAGTAGGGGCCCTGGCACGTTTGAGCAGTTCTTC
CSASRGPGTFEQFF
>TRBV12-3/TRBV12-4|-|many|TRBJ2-1|12
TGTGCCAGCAGTTTCAGTATCAATGAGCAGTTCTTC
CASSFSINEQFF
>TRBV7-2|TRBD2|few|TRBJ2-3|17
TGTGCCAGCAGCAAAACTAGCGGGAGGGCCGCTTTGGATACGCAGTATTTT
CASSKTSGRAALDTQYF
>TRBV2|TRBD2|-|TRBJ2-1|16
TGTGCCAGCAGACGACTAGCGGGAGGGCCAGAAAATGAGCAGTTCTTC
CASRRLAGGPENEQFF
>TRBV3-1|-|-|TRBJ2-7|14
TGTGCCAGCAGCCAGGACGGTAACTCCTACGAGCAGTACTTC
CASSQDGNSYEQYF
>TRBV6-1|-|few|TRBJ1-4|15
TGTGCCAGCAGCAAGGGTCTCTTGGGTAGTGAAAAACTGTTTTTT
CASSKGLLGSEKLFF
>TRBV5-1|-|few|TRBJ2-2|15
TGCGCCAGCAGCCTTGACAGTTTAAACACCGGGGAGCTGTTTTTT
CASSLDSLNTGELFF
>TRBV20-1|-|many|TRBJ2-4|14
TGCAGTGCTCCATTGGGGAGCGGCGGAAACATTCAGTACTTC
CSAPLGSGGNIQYF
>TRBV4-1|TRBD1|few|TRBJ2-1|15
TGCGCCAGCAGAAGTCCGGGACAGGGTTACAATGAGCAGTTCTTC
CASRSPGQGYNEQFF
>TRBV4-3|-|many|TRBJ2-2|13
TGCGCCAGCAGCCCAACGTACACCGGGGAGCTGTTTTTT
CASSPTYTGELFF
>TRBV27|-|-|TRBJ1-5|18
TGTGCCAGCAGCCCCCCCCACATGGTCCGAGCGGGCAATCAGCCCCAGCATTTT
CASSPPHMVRAGNQPQHF
>TRBV7-2|TRBD1|-|TRBJ1-6|16
TGTGCCAGCAGCTTAGTGGGACAGGGTTTCGGTTCACCCCTCCACTTT
CASSLVGQGFGSPLHF
>TRBV28|-|many|TRBJ2-5|14
TGTGCCAGCTCCCTGGGGGGGCGGCAAGAGACCCAGTACTTC
CASSLGGRQETQYF
>TRBV12-3/TRBV12-4|-|few|TRBJ1-1|12
TGTGCCAGCAAGGGGGGGAACACTGAAGCTTTCTTT
CASKGGNTEAFF
>TRBV5-1|TRBD1|few|TRBJ2-1|14
TGCGCCAGCAATACAGGGGGCTCCTACAATGAGCAGTTCTTC
CASNTGGSYNEQFF
>TRBV5-1|-|-|TRBJ2-3|14
TGCGCCAGCAGCTTTACGGTGAGCACAGATACGCAGTATTTT
CASSFTVSTDTQYF
>TRBV5-8|-|-|TRBJ2-3|15
TGTGCCAGCAGCTTAAGACCTAAGGTCACAGATACGCAGTATTTT
CASSLRPKVTDTQYF
>TRBV4-3|-|-|TRBJ1-2|15
TGCGCCAGCAGCCAAGAGGCAGGGGAAGCGTATGGCTACACCTTC
CASSQEAGEAYGYTF
>TRBV28|TRBD2|many|TRBJ2-7|14
TGTGCCAGCAGCTTAGCGGGGGTAACCTACGAGCAGTACTTC
CASSLAGVTYEQYF
>TRBV6-1|-|-|TRBJ2-6|14
TGTGCCAGCACCCCAGCATCTGGGGCCAACGTCCTGACTTTC
CASTPASGANVLTF
>TRBV3-1|TRBD1|-|TRBJ1-1|14
TGTGCCAGCAGCCAGACAGGGGCGAACACTGAAGCTTTCTTT
CASSQTGANTEAFF
>TRBV5-1|-|few|TRBJ1-1|13
TGCGCCAGCAGCTGGGAAGGGGCCGGGGAAGCTTTCTTT
CASSWEGAGEAFF
>TRBV28|-|-|TRBJ2-2|15
TGTGCCAGCAGTTTATGGCAGACGAACACCGGGGAGCTGTTTTTT
CASSLWQTNTGELFF
>TRBV7-9|TRBD2|few|TRBJ2-1|14
TGTGCCAGCAGCTTAATTAGCGGGAGCAATGAGCAGTTCTTC
CASSLISGSNEQFF
>TRBV4-3|-|many|TRBJ1-5|15
TGCGCCAGCAGCCAAGATCGTTCCAGCTATCAGCCCCAGCATTTT
CASSQDRSSYQPQHF
>TRBV20-1|TRBD1|few|TRBJ2-1|13
TGCAGCCCAGGGGGCAGATCAGACAATGAGCAGTTCTTC
CSPGGRSDNEQFF
>TRBV20-1|-|few|TRBJ1-2|15
TGCAGTGCTAGCGATTTCGGGGCGCTGGACTATGGCTACACCTTC
CSASDFGALDYGYTF
>TRBV28|-|-|TRBJ1-5|16
TGTGCCAGCTCCCCCGAGGGGGTAGAGGGCAATCAGCCCCAGCATTTT
CASSPEGVEGNQPQHF
>TRBV7-2|-|many|TRBJ2-5|12
TGTGCCAGCAGCTCACGAGGAGAGACCCAGTACTTC
CASSSRGETQYF
>TRBV5-1|TRBD1|-|TRBJ2-7|15
TGCGCCAGCAGCTTGGCCGAGGGACAGGGATGGGAGCAGTACTTC
CASSLAEGQGWEQYF
>TRBV5-1|-|-|TRBJ1-1|14
TGCGCCAGCAGCATCGGGGGGCGCGGCACTGAAGCTTTCTTT
CASSIGGRGTEAFF
>TRBV5-1|TRBD2|-|TRBJ2-1|16
TGCGCCAGCAGCCCGAAAGCGGGAAACGCATACAATGAGCAGTTCTTC
CASSPKAGNAYNEQFF
>TRBV29-1|TRBD2|many|TRBJ2-7|14
TGCAGCGTTGAAGGGGAGGGAAGAAACTACGAGCAGTACTTC
CSVEGEGRNYEQYF
>TRBV4-1|-|few|TRBJ1-4|18
TGCGCCAGCAGCCAAATTCCCCTCCGGGACGGCAGGACAGTGGAACTGTTTTTT
CASSQIPLRDGRTVELFF
>TRBV28|TRBD1|few|TRBJ2-7|11
TGTGCCAGCACCCTACAGGGGGCAAAGTACTTC
CASTLQGAKYF
>TRBV12-3/TRBV12-4|-|many|TRBJ2-7|14
TGTGCCAGCAGTCCTGGGTCAGGCCGGGGAGAGCAGTACTTC
CASSPGSGRGEQYF
>TRBV29-1|-|few|TRBJ2-5|13
TGCAGCGTTGCGGACCGTGGTCCGGAGACCCAGTACTTC
CSVADRGPETQYF
>TRBV3-1|-|few|TRBJ2-7|15
TGTGCCAGCAGCAGCCAAGGACTACAGGATTACGAGCAGTACTTC
CASSSQGLQDYEQYF
>TRBV6-2/TRBV6-3|-|few|TRBJ2-7|11
TGTGCCAGCAGTTACGAGTACGAGCAGTACTTC
CASSYEYEQYF
>TRBV3-1|-|few|TRBJ2-4|13
TGTGCCAGCAGCCAATACTTGTGGGACATTCAGTACTTC
CASSQYLWDIQYF
>TRBV5-1|-|few|TRBJ2-6|18
TGCGCCAGCAGCGAGGACGGGTTTATGTCTTACGGGGCCAACGTCCTGACTTTC
CASSEDGFMSYGANVLTF
>TRBV13|-|-|TRBJ2-6|15
TGTGCCAGCAGTCCCATGAACTCTGGGGCCAACGTCCTGACTTTC
CASSPMNSGANVLTF
>TRBV27|-|-|TRBJ2-5|16
TGTGCCAGCAGTTTAAGGTTCGGCAGGACACAAGAGACCCAGTACTTC
CASSLRFGRTQETQYF
>TRBV6-2/TRBV6-3|TRBD1|few|TRBJ2-1|14
TGTGCCAGCAGTTACAGTAGCAGGGGGCCTGAGCAGTTCTTC
CASSYSSRGPEQFF
>TRBV9|-|many|TRBJ2-1|15
TGTGCCAGCACGTCCCATGGGAGCTCCTACAATGAGCAGTTCTTC
CASTSHGSSYNEQFF
>TRBV28|TRBD2|many|TRBJ2-7|13
TGTGCCAGCGTGGGGACTAGCTTCTACGAGCAGTACTTC
CASVGTSFYEQYF
>TRBV29-1|-|many|TRBJ1-2|11
TGCAGCTCGAGGGACGGCGATGGCTACACCTTC
CSSRDGDGYTF
>TRBV20-1|-|many|TRBJ2-5|12
TGCAGTGTATTGGCAGGACAAGAGACCCAGTACTTC
CSVLAGQETQYF